The 30 T cell receptor beta chains given below trace back to one sample, sequenced in a study of T cells in localized non-small cell lung cancer. Assay: immunoSEQ multiplex PCR; the TCRdb copy retains only in-frame clones and omits some. The sample carries roughly 16,000 clones, about 83% recorded once. The sample here was peripheral blood, taken before any cancer treatment. These receptors were obtained from a male donor aged 60 or over with stage III lung adenocarcinoma.

The V gene is TRBV10-1, the J gene TRBJ2-7, with D perhaps TRBD2 (6 bases). V shed 2 bases and J shed 0 bases, with 14 bases lying between them. The germline V gene has CDR1 WNHNN and CDR2 SYGVQD (reference sequence). CDR3 size: 16 residues. CDR3 protein: CASSEGGGVSSYEQYF. The CDR3 DNA reads TGCGCCAGCAGTGAGGGAGGCGGGGTAAGCTCCTACGAGCAGTACTTC.

The chain couples TRBV5-4 to TRBJ1-2; a possible D gene is TRBD1 (6 bases). The V end lost 4 bases, the J end lost 7 bases, and 20 bases lay between the germline ends. The CDR3 has 15 amino acids. From germline, CDR1 is SGHNT and CDR2 YYREEE (reference sequence). In nucleotides, the CDR3 is TGTGCCAGCAGCGACTGGAAACAGGGAGATCTTGGCTACACCTTC. Its translation is CASSDWKQGDLGYTF.

The V gene is TRBV5-1, the J gene TRBJ1-2; D unresolved. The CDR3 has 14 residues. V dropped 2 bases and J dropped 7 bases, with 15 bases sitting between them. CDR1 is SGHRS, CDR2 YFSETQ, per germline. The CDR3 is CASSFDGSAGGYTF. The CDR3 DNA reads TGCGCCAGCAGCTTTGACGGGTCCGCGGGTGGCTACACCTTC. Variable domain in full (rest from reference TRBV5-1 and TRBJ1-2): KAGVTQTPRYLIKTRGQQVTLSCSPISGHRSVSWYQQTPGQGLQFLFEYFSETQRNKGNFPGRFSGRQFSNSRSEMNVSTLELGDSALYLCASSFDGSAGGYTFGSGTRLTVV.

The CDR3 loop reads CASSIVFPSNEAFF. DNA of the CDR3: TGTGCCAGTAGTATAGTGTTCCCGTCTAATGAAGCTTTCTTT. The V call is TRBV19, the J call TRBJ1-1; D unresolved. Germline V gives CDR1 LNHDA, CDR2 SQIVND (reference sequence). CDR3 length: 14 residues. The V end lost 1 base, the J end lost 7 bases, and 13 bases lay between the germline ends.

The DNA for the CDR3 is TGTGCCAGCAGTTTATTGCCGCACCCGGACTCTGGAAACACCATATATTTT. This gives the protein CASSLLPHPDSGNTIYF. J is TRBJ1-3 and V is TRBV27; D not certain. The germline V gene has CDR1 MNHEY and CDR2 SMNVEV (reference sequence). The CDR3 loop spans 17 amino acids. The V end was cut by 1 base, the J end by 0 bases, with 13 bases between.

This clone was detected only a few times. This rearrangement joins TRBV5-1 to TRBJ2-3; D possibly corresponds to TRBD2 (6 bases). Trimming took 6 bases from V and 3 from J, leaving 14 bases between them. The CDR3 loop spans 14 amino acids. Germline lookup yields CDR1 SGHRS and CDR2 YFSETQ. CDR3 DNA: TGCGCCAGCATCGGGACCGCGGGGACAGATACGCAGTATTTT. It codes for CASIGTAGTDTQYF.

Here the CDR3 reads CASQRGGRETQYF. As DNA, the CDR3 is TGTGCCAGCCAGCGGGGGGGCCGAGAGACCCAGTACTTC. This rearrangement joins TRBV10-3 to TRBJ2-5; 10 bases line up with TRBD2. J gave up 4 bases and V 10 bases, and 6 bases lay outside the gene matches. The CDR3 is made up of 13 amino acids. Germline V gives CDR1 ENHRY, CDR2 SYGVKD.

The chain recombines TRBV7-3 with TRBJ1-1; TRBD1 is a possible D gene (5 bases). CDR1 is SGHTA, CDR2 FQGTGA, per germline. The germline V and J ends were trimmed by 3 bases and 2 bases, with 7 bases remaining between them. The CDR3 loop spans 13 amino acids. The chain's CDR3 is CASSFGANTEAFF. The DNA of the CDR3 is TGTGCCAGCAGCTTCGGGGCCAACACTGAAGCTTTCTTT.

The J gene is TRBJ1-1, the V gene TRBV2, with D perhaps matching TRBD1 (6 bases). The CDR3 consists of 14 residues. Germline V gene sequence: CDR1 SNHLY, CDR2 FYNNEI. Trimming removed 4 bases at V and 2 bases at J, with 11 bases between. The CDR3 region is CASSVRGRNTEAFF. The CDR3 DNA follows: TGTGCCAGCAGTGTCCGGGGGCGAAACACTGAAGCTTTCTTT. Complete variable domain (other parts from reference TRBV2 and TRBJ1-1): EPEVTQTPSHQVTQMGQEVILRCVPISNHLYFYWYRQILGQKVEFLVSFYNNEISEKSEIFDDQFSVERPDGSNFTLKIRSTKLEDSAMYFCASSVRGRNTEAFFGQGTRLTVV.

The CDR3, as DNA: TGTGCCAGCTCACCTCTCTGGGGTCGGAACACTGAAGCTTTCTTT. Translated, it gives CASSPLWGRNTEAFF. The V and J genes are TRBV18 and TRBJ1-1; D unclear. The CDR3 loop spans 15 amino acids. Germline loops: CDR1 KGHSH, CDR2 LQKENI. The V gene lost 3 bases and the J gene lost 1 base, with 12 bases spanning the gap.

The J gene is TRBJ2-5, the V gene TRBV5-1; 7 nucleotides agree with TRBD2. The junction had 10 bases not matched to a gene; V was cut back by 4 bases and J by 4 bases. The CDR3 length is 15 residues. Germline loops: CDR1 SGHRS, CDR2 YFSETQ. DNA for the CDR3: TGCGCCAGCAGCCCGACCTTGGGGGGGGGAGAGACCCAGTACTTC. It codes for CASSPTLGGGETQYF.

In its sample, this clone was seen once. J is TRBJ1-1 and V is TRBV5-5; 8 nucleotides agree with TRBD1. CDR1 and CDR2 from the germline V gene are SGHKS and YYEKEE (reference sequence). The CDR3 runs to 13 residues. The V segment lost 2 bases and the J segment 14 bases; nucleotides outside the gene matches: 11. CDR3 nucleotide sequence: TGTGCCAGCAGCTTAGGGACAGGTTTAGGGATCTTCTTT. Translated, it gives CASSLGTGLGIFF.

This clone was counted once. The rearrangement joins TRBV6-5 to TRBJ2-5; D is undetermined. V lost 4 bases to trimming and J lost 7 bases, with 13 bases between them. This CDR3 region has 13 residues. Germline V gives CDR1 MNHEY, CDR2 SVGAGI. CDR3 protein: CASSFSAPGTQYF. In DNA, the CDR3 is TGTGCCAGCAGTTTTTCGGCACCGGGGACCCAGTACTTC.

The gene calls are TRBV12-2 and TRBJ2-3; the table's D call, TRBD2, has no DNA check behind it. TRBV12-2 is shown as a pseudogene. CDR3 length equals 12 residues. The CDR3 loop reads CASRLGGGTQYF. The CDR3 DNA sequence: TGTGCAAGTCGCTTGGGCGGGGGTACGCAGTATTTT.

This clone has a handful of counts. The chain uses TRBV2 and TRBJ1-4; TRBD1 aligns across 9 bases. Germline CDR1 is SNHLY and CDR2 is FYNNEI. The CDR3 covers 18 residues. The V and J ends lost 4 bases and 3 bases, in that order; junction bases with no gene match: 12. Written as DNA, the CDR3 is TGTGCCAGCAGTGCTCCGGGACAGGGTCTTATGGCTAATGAAAAACTGTTTTTT. This codes for CASSAPGQGLMANEKLFF.

This clone appeared once. The chain combines TRBV11-3 with TRBJ2-1, with D possibly being TRBD2 (5 bases). V gave up 1 base and J gave up 2 bases, with 9 bases separating them. Germline V gene lookup returns CDR1 SGHNT and CDR2 YENEEA. This CDR3 has 15 residues. The CDR3 region is CASSLALAPYNEQFF. The CDR3 bases are TGTGCCAGCAGCTTAGCCCTAGCCCCCTACAATGAGCAGTTCTTC.

J is TRBJ2-5 and V is TRBV2, with a tentative D call TRBD1 (6 bases). CDR1 and CDR2 from the germline V gene are SNHLY and FYNNEI. V was clipped by 5 bases and J by 1 base, with 11 bases between them. This CDR3 region has 14 residues. CDR3 sequence (DNA): TGTGCCAGCAGTCGCCAGGGGTCCCAAGAGACCCAGTACTTC. Residues: CASSRQGSQETQYF.

This chain uses TRBV4-2 with TRBJ2-7; TRBD1 aligns across 7 bases. Germline V gives CDR1 LGHNA, CDR2 YNFKEQ. The CDR3 totals 16 residues. V was clipped by 4 bases and J by 0 bases; unmatched bases: 9. The CDR3 bases are TGTGCCAGCAGCCCAGACCGCGACAGGGTCTCCTACGAGCAGTACTTC. The encoded protein is CASSPDRDRVSYEQYF.

This clone has only a few counts. The chain has TRBV5-4 and TRBJ1-4; D is uncertain. Germline loops: CDR1 SGHNT, CDR2 YYREEE (reference sequence). The CDR3 is 15 amino acids. Trimming removed 4 bases from V and 5 bases from J, with 15 bases in between. In nucleotides, the CDR3 is TGTGCCAGCAGCATCAACAGAAACGTGAATGAAAAACTGTTTTTT. It encodes CASSINRNVNEKLFF.

The chain combines TRBV9 with TRBJ2-3; 7 positions match TRBD2. The V gene end was trimmed by 4 bases and the J gene end by 5 bases; junction bases not matched to a gene: 13. CDR1 is SGDLS and CDR2 is YYNGEE in the germline V gene. The CDR3 length is 16 residues. CDR3 region: CASSPFAAGYQDTQYF. The CDR3 DNA is TGTGCCAGCAGCCCCTTCGCAGCGGGGTATCAAGATACGCAGTATTTT.

CDR3 loop: CASSLALNTGELFF. CDR3 DNA: TGTGCCAGCAGCTTGGCCCTTAACACCGGGGAGCTGTTTTTT. This chain joins TRBV5-6 and TRBJ2-2, with D hard to call. The CDR3 loop spans 14 amino acids. Germline CDR1 is SGHDT and CDR2 is YYEEEE. Trimming removed 0 bases from V and 2 bases from J, with 5 bases in between.

This chain joins TRBV19 and TRBJ1-6, with a weak D call TRBD1 (6 bases). The CDR3 is 13 residues long. Germline V gene lookup returns CDR1 LNHDA and CDR2 SQIVND (reference sequence). V was trimmed by 10 bases and J by 4 bases, leaving 11 bases between them. This CDR3 is CATQTGYNSPLHF. CDR3 nucleotide sequence: TGTGCCACCCAGACAGGTTATAATTCACCCCTCCACTTT.

The chain combines TRBV18 with TRBJ2-7; 11 bases line up with TRBD1. The ends lost 4 bases at V and 2 bases at J; junction bases unmatched: 13. Germline CDR1 reads KGHSH; CDR2 reads LQKENI. This CDR3 is 18 amino acids long. CDR3 protein: CASSLGPRTGQGAYEQYF. The CDR3 nucleotides read TGTGCCAGCTCACTAGGACCGAGGACGGGACAGGGGGCCTACGAGCAGTACTTC.

The CDR3 coding sequence is TGCGCCAGCAGCTTGGCCCGGGGGAACACTGAAGCTTTCTTT. Encoded protein: CASSLARGNTEAFF. The chain links TRBV5-1 to TRBJ1-1, with unresolved D. The germline V gene encodes CDR1 SGHRS and CDR2 YFSETQ. V was clipped by 0 bases and J by 1 base, with 7 bases between them. This CDR3 is built from 14 residues.

This clone was observed once. The gene calls are TRBV29-1 and TRBJ2-2; 8 bases are shared with TRBD1. V shed 8 bases, J shed 2 bases, and the junction held 7 bases outside the gene matches. CDR1 and CDR2 (germline): SQVTM, ANQGSEA. The CDR3 consists of 14 residues. The CDR3, as DNA: TGCAGCTCGACAGGGGCGACAAACACCGGGGAGCTGTTTTTT. Translated, it gives CSSTGATNTGELFF.

As concerns this clone: Relative to the germline gene, one junction end is altered; a read error may explain this. The chain's CDR3 is CAGSFTGTAYQETQYF. The CDR3 DNA follows: TGTGCCGGCAGCTTTACCGGGACAGCATACCAAGAGACCCAGTACTTC. The chain combines TRBV5-6 with TRBJ2-5; 7 nucleotides line up with TRBD1. The CDR3 is 16 residues long. Germline CDR1 and CDR2: SGHDT and YYEEEE.

This clone has just a few counts. This chain connects TRBV29-1 to TRBJ2-4; D may be TRBD1 (7 bases). The CDR3 contains 14 residues. V shed 7 bases and J shed 9 bases, with 22 bases lying between them. Germline V gene sequence: CDR1 SQVTM, CDR2 ANQGSEA. The CDR3 is CSAGGEGGAGIQYF. The CDR3, as DNA: TGCAGCGCCGGAGGGGAAGGGGGCGCAGGCATTCAGTACTTC.

The chain is built from TRBV18 and TRBJ1-3; D not resolved. V was shortened by 10 bases and J by 0 bases, with 19 bases between the two germline ends. This CDR3 is 16 amino acids long. Germline CDR1 and CDR2: KGHSH and LQKENI. CDR3 amino acids: CATTTLESISGNTIYF. CDR3 coding DNA: TGTGCCACCACCACCCTAGAGTCAATCTCTGGAAACACCATATATTTT.

The chain employs TRBV12-5 and TRBJ2-7; possibly TRBD2 for D (5 bases). Germline CDR1 and CDR2: LGHNT and FRNRAP. The CDR3 runs to 12 residues. The V end lost 6 bases, the J end lost 4 bases, and 10 bases lay between the germline ends. CDR3 in amino acids: CASGLGSYEQYF. Here the CDR3 DNA reads TGTGCTAGTGGACTAGGGAGTTACGAGCAGTACTTC.

The chain employs TRBV10-1 and TRBJ2-3; D may be TRBD1 (5 bases). Germline loops: CDR1 WNHNN, CDR2 SYGVQD (reference sequence). The ends were cut back, 3 bases at V and 4 bases at J, with 14 bases in the middle. This CDR3 has 15 amino acids. CDR3 region: CASSDSVQGSDTQYF. The CDR3 nucleotides read TGCGCCAGCAGTGACTCGGTGCAGGGATCAGATACGCAGTATTTT.